A single sample is the source of the 25 T cell receptor beta chains below, sequenced in a study of human T cells and chemical hapten exposure. MiXCR was run by TCRdb on the 5' RACE reads, yielding one entry per CDR3 protein. Of 70,000 to 85,000 distinct CDR3 sequences in the sample, 15% to 20% were seen once. Extraction of total RNA was performed on unfractionated whole blood. Receptors were obtained from a female donor in good health.

This clonotype was recorded a few times. The chain couples TRBV7-2 to TRBJ2-3; 10 bases line up with TRBD1. This CDR3 comprises 15 residues. From germline, CDR1 is SGHTA and CDR2 FQGNSA. V gave up 6 bases and J gave up 7 bases; unmatched junction bases: 10. The CDR3 sequence is CASSPGQGGFHTQYF. In nucleotides, the CDR3 is TGTGCCAGCAGTCCCGGACAGGGGGGTTTTCATACGCAGTATTTT. The full variable domain, its missing parts supplied by reference TRBV7-2 and TRBJ2-3, is GAGVSQSPSNKVTEKGKDVELRCDPISGHTALYWYRQSLGQGLEFLIYFQGNSAPDKSGLPSDRFSAERTGGSVSTLTIQRTQQEDSAVYLCASSPGQGGFHTQYFGPGTRLTVL.

The V call is TRBV6-2 or TRBV6-3, the J call TRBJ1-1; 7 positions agree with TRBD1. V lost 10 bases to trimming and J lost 7 bases; unmatched junction nucleotides: 12. Per germline, CDR1 MNHEY and CDR2 SVGEGT. This CDR3 is 13 amino acids long. The chain's CDR3 is CANPGPGTVEAFF. CDR3 sequence (DNA): TGTGCCAACCCCGGCCCCGGGACAGTTGAAGCTTTCTTT.

This clonotype was counted a few times. V and J are TRBV7-9 and TRBJ2-7; possible D gene TRBD2, 7 bases. CDR1 is SEHNR and CDR2 is FQNEAQ in the germline V gene (reference sequence). V lost 5 bases, J lost 0 bases, and 14 bases lay in between. This CDR3 spans 15 amino acids. The CDR3 DNA is TGTGCCAGCAGCCTCGGGGGGCGCAGCTCCTACGAGCAGTACTTC. This sequence encodes CASSLGGRSSYEQYF.

This sequence joins TRBV7-2 and TRBJ1-1; D is undetermined. Looked up from germline, CDR1 is SGHTA and CDR2 is FQGNSA. V was cut by 4 bases and J by 1 base, with 7 bases left in between. The CDR3 runs 13 residues. CDR3 residues: CASSYGTNTEAFF. The CDR3 nucleotides are TGTGCCAGCAGCTACGGAACGAACACTGAAGCTTTCTTT.

The chain joins TRBV9 to TRBJ2-1; 9 bases align to TRBD2. V gave up 3 bases and J gave up 5 bases; unmatched junction bases: 6. The CDR3 contains 15 residues. Germline CDR1 is SGDLS and CDR2 is YYNGEE. The CDR3 coding sequence is TGTGCCAGCAGCGAGGTAGCGGGAGTGAACAATGAGCAGTTCTTC. Translated: CASSEVAGVNNEQFF. The full variable domain, rest sourced from reference TRBV9 and TRBJ2-1, is DSGVTQTPKHLITATGQRVTLRCSPRSGDLSVYWYQQSLDQGLQFLIQYYNGEERAKGNILERFSAQQFPDLHSELNLSSLELGDSALYFCASSEVAGVNNEQFFGPGTRLTVL.

The genes are TRBV6-2 or TRBV6-3 and TRBJ1-5, with 10 nucleotides matching TRBD1. The CDR3 loop spans 15 amino acids. CDR1 and CDR2 (germline): MNHEY, SVGEGT. With V trimmed by 6 bases and J by 4 bases, 6 bases remained unmatched. CDR3 region: CASSTGTGVNQPQHF. The CDR3 nucleotides read TGTGCCAGCAGCACCGGGACAGGGGTGAATCAGCCCCAGCATTTT.

This clonotype has only a few counts. The CDR3 region has the DNA TGCAGCGTTGATAGCGGGGGCACAGATACGCAGTATTTT. This encodes CSVDSGGTDTQYF. The V gene is TRBV29-1, the J gene TRBJ2-3; 8 nucleotides agree with TRBD2. CDR3 length equals 13 residues. Looked up from germline, CDR1 is SQVTM and CDR2 is ANQGSEA. V lost 3 bases and J lost 1; bases outside the gene matches: 0.

This chain uses TRBV7-2 with TRBJ2-5; D call uncertain. From germline, CDR1 is SGHTA and CDR2 FQGNSA. V lost 6 bases to trimming and J lost 7 bases, with 15 bases between them. This CDR3 is 13 amino acids long. The CDR3 DNA is TGTGCCAGCAGTCCACAGCTAGGCGGGACCCAGTACTTC. Protein: CASSPQLGGTQYF.

The V and J genes are TRBV20-1 and TRBJ2-1; D uncertain. The CDR3 runs to 13 residues. The ends were cut back, 5 bases at V and 9 bases at J, with 17 bases in the middle. Germline V gene data show CDR1 as DFQATT and CDR2 as SNEGSKA (reference sequence). CDR3 in DNA: TGCAGTGCTCCAAATCGTCCAGGCAGTGAGCAGTTCTTC. The encoded protein is CSAPNRPGSEQFF.

The chain joins TRBV11-2 to TRBJ2-7, with TRBD1 matching over 10 bases. Germline trimming cut 5 bases from V and 4 bases from J; bases unmatched to any gene: 8. The CDR3 is made up of 15 amino acids. The germline V gene has CDR1 SGHAT and CDR2 FQNNGV. Here the CDR3 reads CASSNLGQGMYEQYF. The CDR3, as DNA: TGTGCCAGCAGCAATCTGGGACAGGGGATGTACGAGCAGTACTTC.

The gene calls are TRBV10-3 and TRBJ2-1, with D possibly matching TRBD2 (7 bases). Trimming took off 4 bases at V and 8 bases at J, with 21 bases between the two ends. The germline gives CDR1 ENHRY, CDR2 SYGVKD. CDR3 length: 16 amino acids. The CDR3 loop is CAISGPEGGLQDEQFF. The DNA of the CDR3 is TGTGCCATCAGTGGGCCTGAGGGGGGGCTTCAGGATGAGCAGTTCTTC.

The chain has TRBV6-1 and TRBJ2-7; D call uncertain. The V gene lost 2 bases and the J gene lost 3 bases, with 8 bases spanning the gap. CDR1 is MNHNS, CDR2 SASEGT, per germline. The CDR3 contains 13 residues. CDR3 in amino acids: CASSERPYYEQYF. The CDR3 DNA reads as TGTGCCAGCAGTGAAAGGCCCTACTACGAGCAGTACTTC.

A few counts support this clonotype. The rearrangement links TRBV30 to TRBJ1-5; the D is unclear. The CDR3 runs 14 residues. V shed 4 bases and J shed 9 bases, with 19 bases lying between them. Per the germline V gene, CDR1 is GTSNPN and CDR2 is SVGIG (reference sequence). CDR3 loop: CAWTLPAKGSPQHF. Written as DNA, the CDR3 is TGTGCCTGGACATTGCCAGCGAAAGGGTCGCCCCAGCATTTT.

The V gene is TRBV15, the J gene TRBJ2-7; D perhaps matches TRBD1 (5 bases). The CDR3 contains 12 residues. The V gene lost 3 bases and the J gene lost 6 bases, with 9 bases spanning the gap. Germline CDR1 reads LNHNV; CDR2 reads YYDKDF (reference sequence). The CDR3 spells CATSRQQGEQYF. The CDR3 nucleotides read TGTGCCACCAGCAGGCAGCAGGGCGAGCAGTACTTC.

This clonotype occurred a few times. This chain joins TRBV29-1 and TRBJ2-7; D might be TRBD2 (6 bases). The CDR3 has 12 amino acids. Germline CDR1 is SQVTM and CDR2 is ANQGSEA. V shed 5 bases and J shed 3 bases, with 11 bases lying between them. CDR3 residues: CSVLLANYEQYF. The CDR3 DNA follows: TGCAGCGTTCTCCTAGCGAACTACGAGCAGTACTTC.

This rearrangement joins TRBV28 to TRBJ2-1; 7 nucleotides match TRBD2. J was trimmed by 6 bases and V by 5 bases; bases with no gene match: 13. CDR1 is MDHEN, CDR2 SYDVKM, per germline. This CDR3 comprises 16 residues. The DNA of the CDR3 is TGTGCCAGCAGTCCACCCCTCTTTGGGACTACCAATGAGCAGTTCTTC. It codes for CASSPPLFGTTNEQFF.

To note about this clonotype: One end of the junction varies from germline; a read error may be responsible. The chain uses TRBV28 and TRBJ1-5; no definite D call. Germline V lookup: CDR1 MDHEN, CDR2 SYDVKM. The CDR3 extends over 15 amino acids. CDR3 in DNA: TGTGCCAGCAGTTTCTCTCTGGGTAGCAATCAGCCCCAGAATTTT. It translates to CASSFSLGSNQPQNF.

This clonotype was picked up a small number of times. The chain has TRBV5-5 and TRBJ1-1, with D possibly matching TRBD1 (5 bases). The CDR3 is 14 amino acids. V was cut by 0 bases and J by 5 bases, with 11 bases left in between. The V gene's germline CDR1 is SGHKS and CDR2 YYEKEE (reference sequence). CDR3 amino acids: CASSLGTSGTEAFF. The CDR3 region has the DNA TGTGCCAGCAGCTTGGGGACAAGCGGGACTGAAGCTTTCTTT.

The gene calls are TRBV24-1 and TRBJ2-1; 8 nucleotides match TRBD1. This CDR3 has 16 amino acids. J was trimmed by 3 bases and V by 3 bases; bases with no gene match: 6. Germline lookup yields CDR1 KGHDR and CDR2 SFDVKD. For the CDR3, the DNA is TGTGCCACCAGTGATCCCGGACAGGGTGGCTACAATGAGCAGTTCTTC. Encoded protein: CATSDPGQGGYNEQFF.

The rearrangement uses TRBV6-5 and TRBJ1-2, with 7 bases lining up with TRBD1. CDR1 and CDR2 from the germline V gene are MNHEY and SVGAGI. V was clipped by 6 bases and J by 8 bases; unmatched bases: 6. This CDR3 is 12 amino acids long. CDR3 bases: TGTGCCAGCAGAACAGGGGAGTCGGGCTACACCTTC. Amino acid sequence: CASRTGESGYTF.

The CDR3 nucleotides read TGTGCCAGCAGTAACAACGGGGTTGGGCTGGCCAAAAACATTCAGTACTTC. Translation gives CASSNNGVGLAKNIQYF. V gene TRBV6-6 combines with J gene TRBJ2-4, with a tentative D call TRBD2 (5 bases). V was shortened by 5 bases and J by 1 base, with 18 bases between the two germline ends. The CDR3 loop spans 17 amino acids. Germline CDR1 reads MNHNY; CDR2 reads SVGAGI (reference sequence).

This clonotype has more than one count but fewer than ten. CDR3 region: CASSLDGQVNSYEQYF. CDR3 DNA: TGTGCCAGCAGCTTGGACGGCCAGGTAAACTCCTACGAGCAGTACTTC. The V call is TRBV5-4, the J call TRBJ2-7; no clear D. The CDR3 is 16 amino acids. Trimming took 0 bases from V and 0 from J, leaving 13 bases between them. Germline V gene lookup returns CDR1 SGHNT and CDR2 YYREEE (reference sequence).

This clonotype was recorded a few times. The V gene is TRBV5-1, the J gene TRBJ1-2, with TRBD1 matching 7 bases. The ends lost 0 bases at V and 4 bases at J; junction bases unmatched: 6. CDR1 is SGHRS and CDR2 is YFSETQ in the germline V gene. The CDR3 has 15 amino acids. The CDR3, as DNA: TGCGCCAGCAGCTTGGAAATTGGGACAGCCTATGGCTACACCTTC. Protein sequence: CASSLEIGTAYGYTF.

The V call is TRBV5-1, the J call TRBJ2-7; TRBD1 aligns across 12 bases. This CDR3 region has 16 residues. After removal of 0 bases from V and 4 bases from J, the junction contained 5 bases not matched to a gene. Germline-derived CDR1 and CDR2 are SGHRS and YFSETQ. CDR3 amino acids: CASSLAVGQGAYEQYF. The CDR3 DNA reads TGCGCCAGCAGCTTGGCTGTGGGACAGGGGGCATACGAGCAGTACTTC. The variable domain in full, with the rest retrieved from reference TRBV5-1 and TRBJ2-7, is KAGVTQTPRYLIKTRGQQVTLSCSPISGHRSVSWYQQTPGQGLQFLFEYFSETQRNKGNFPGRFSGRQFSNSRSEMNVSTLELGDSALYLCASSLAVGQGAYEQYFGPGTRLTVT.

This clonotype has only a few counts. The chain links TRBV20-1 to TRBJ2-3; 7 positions match TRBD2. This CDR3 is built from 14 residues. With V trimmed by 3 bases and J by 2 bases, 5 bases remained unmatched. Germline values: CDR1 DFQATT, CDR2 SNEGSKA (reference sequence). The CDR3 DNA reads TGCAGTGCTAGTACCAGCGGGAACACAGATACGCAGTATTTT. Residues: CSASTSGNTDTQYF.